This note documents a single T cell receptor beta chain sequence. The V gene lost 2 bases and the J gene lost 6 bases, with 14 bases spanning the gap. The germline CDR1 and CDR2 sequences are SGHTA and FQGTGA. This CDR3 comprises 14 residues. The sample originates from a study of blood T cells in healthy people across ages. Primers used in a second PCR of roughly 6 to 12 cycles were a sample-barcoded 5' primer and a J-beta primer mix. Using its own MiXCR run on the 5' RACE reads, TCRdb lists one record per CDR3 protein. Found here are roughly 800,000 distinct CDR3 sequences, about 25% of them singletons; the top ten hold around 9.2%. The same data also went into a second study, on T cells of mothers and their children. That study reports: Approximately 2.7 million TCR beta reads per child versus over 8 million per mother.

This receptor was identified in a boy aged 10-17 years in good health. V and J are TRBV7-3 and TRBJ2-7; D may be TRBD1 (6 bases). Sample: blood. CDR3 in amino acids: CASSLAQGRGEQYF. The CDR3, as DNA: TGTGCCAGCAGCTTAGCACAGGGACGCGGCGAGCAGTACTTC.